These 25 T cell receptor beta chains came from one sample sequenced in a study of regulatory T cells in long-lasting Graves disease. Arm-PCR of CDR3 regions with iRepertoire HTBI primers generated TCR beta libraries. TCRdb analysed the multiplex PCR reads with MiXCR anew, one entry per CDR3 protein. The sample lists 310,000 or so distinct CDR3 sequences, roughly 21% seen once, with 25% to 35% in the top ten. Sample time point: persistent/refractory GD, antithyroid drugs over 5 years with positive TRAb. From PBMCs, RNA was extracted and then used to make the TCR library. This specimen consisted of peripheral blood mononuclear cells (PBMCs), obtained when the disease was refractory, from a patient treated with antithyroid drugs. Source of these receptors: a female donor with Graves disease.

The gene calls are TRBV5-1 and TRBJ2-7, with 9 bases aligning to TRBD2. CDR3 length equals 16 residues. CDR1 SGHRS and CDR2 YFSETQ come from the germline V gene. J gave up 0 bases and V 2 bases, and 6 bases lay outside the gene matches. The CDR3 DNA reads as TGCGCCAGCAGCTTAGAGGCGGGAGGGCTCTCCTACGAGCAGTACTTC. As protein: CASSLEAGGLSYEQYF.

This chain connects TRBV4-1 to TRBJ2-7, with 8 bases matching TRBD2. V gave up 3 bases and J gave up 2 bases; unmatched junction bases: 3. The CDR3 has 14 amino acids. The V gene's germline CDR1 is MGHRA and CDR2 YSYEKL. Here the CDR3 reads CASSHSGSAYEQYF. The CDR3 DNA is TGCGCCAGCAGCCACAGCGGGAGCGCCTACGAGCAGTACTTC.

The sample holds many counts of this clonotype. The chain is built from TRBV27 and TRBJ1-2; 10 positions match TRBD1. CDR3 size: 13 residues. The V gene end was trimmed by 3 bases and the J gene end by 8 bases; junction bases not matched to a gene: 3. Germline CDR1 reads MNHEY; CDR2 reads SMNVEV (reference sequence). CDR3: CASSFDRGQGYTF. The CDR3 DNA reads as TGTGCCAGCAGTTTCGACAGGGGGCAAGGCTACACCTTC.

The chain recombines TRBV4-1 with TRBJ2-7, with D tentatively TRBD1 (6 bases). There are 16 residues in the CDR3. V shed 4 bases and J shed 1 base, with 17 bases lying between them. Germline V gene data show CDR1 as MGHRA and CDR2 as YSYEKL. The CDR3 reads CASSPKPGQLSYEQYF. For the CDR3, the DNA is TGCGCCAGCAGCCCAAAACCGGGACAACTATCCTACGAGCAGTACTTC.

This clonotype has only a few counts. The chain joins TRBV20-1 to TRBJ1-1; D is undetermined. Trimming shortened V by 5 bases and J by 1 base, and 2 bases separated the two germline ends. The germline gives CDR1 DFQATT, CDR2 SNEGSKA (reference sequence). The CDR3 totals 10 residues. CDR3 region: CSAGNTEAFF. In DNA, the CDR3 is TGCAGTGCTGGGAACACTGAAGCTTTCTTT.

This clonotype showed up many times. This sequence joins TRBV3-1 and TRBJ1-4; TRBD1 aligns across 7 bases. In germline, CDR1 is LGHDT, CDR2 YNNKEL (reference sequence). Losses at the gene ends were 1 base for V and 8 bases for J; bases not matched to a gene: 7. This CDR3 contains 15 residues. The CDR3 region is CASSQGGGGEEKLFF. DNA for the CDR3: TGTGCCAGCAGCCAAGGAGGAGGGGGCGAGGAAAAACTGTTTTTT.

This clonotype was detected a few times. The chain has TRBV4-3 and TRBJ1-1, with no clear D. Trimming took off 1 base at V and 1 base at J, with 4 bases between the two ends. CDR1 is LGHNA, CDR2 YSLEER, per germline. The CDR3 has 13 residues. The CDR3 loop is CASSQAGNTEAFF. The CDR3 DNA reads as TGCGCCAGCAGCCAAGCAGGGAACACTGAAGCTTTCTTT.

Many counts were recorded for this clonotype. The rearrangement uses TRBV12-3 or TRBV12-4 and TRBJ2-7, with TRBD1 matching 10 bases. V shed 7 bases and J 6 bases; nucleotides not matched to a gene: 9. This CDR3 comprises 14 residues. The CDR3 here is CASNSGTGVTEQYF. As DNA, the CDR3 is TGTGCCAGCAATTCCGGGACAGGGGTAACCGAGCAGTACTTC.

This clonotype was found many times. The chain couples TRBV12-3 or TRBV12-4 to TRBJ1-1; D possibly corresponds to TRBD1 (5 bases). V lost 3 bases to trimming and J lost 4 bases, with 12 bases between them. The CDR3 extends over 14 amino acids. Here the CDR3 reads CASSFGGGSTEAFF. For the CDR3, the DNA is TGTGCCAGCAGTTTCGGGGGGGGGAGCACTGAAGCTTTCTTT.

This clonotype was recorded at least ten times. The rearrangement joins TRBV30 to TRBJ1-5, with a possible D match to TRBD1 (5 bases). Germline V gene lookup returns CDR1 GTSNPN and CDR2 SVGIG (reference sequence). V was pared by 0 bases and J by 5 bases, with 8 bases between. The CDR3 sequence is 13 residues long. For the CDR3, the DNA is TGTGCCTGGAGTGTAGGGGAATATCAGCCCCAGCATTTT. This translates into CAWSVGEYQPQHF.

CDR3 in DNA: TGTGCCAGCAAAGGGGGGGGGCTGAACACTGAAGCTTTCTTT. Its translation is CASKGGGLNTEAFF. The rearrangement joins TRBV12-3 or TRBV12-4 to TRBJ1-1; possible D gene TRBD1, 6 bases. The V end was cut by 7 bases, the J end by 0 bases, with 12 bases between. The CDR3 is made up of 14 amino acids.

This clonotype was observed at least ten times. The chain carries TRBV30 and TRBJ1-1; possible D gene TRBD1, 6 bases. The V gene's germline CDR1 is GTSNPN and CDR2 SVGIG (reference sequence). The V end lost 0 bases, the J end lost 7 bases, and 15 bases lay between the germline ends. CDR3 length: 14 residues. The CDR3 region is CAWSVTLGHLEAFF. As DNA, the CDR3 is TGTGCCTGGAGTGTAACCCTGGGACACCTTGAAGCTTTCTTT.

The rearrangement links TRBV6-5 to TRBJ2-7; possibly TRBD1 for D (6 bases). CDR1 and CDR2 from the germline V gene are MNHEY and SVGAGI. V lost 4 bases to trimming and J lost 2 bases, with 15 bases between them. The CDR3 sequence is 15 residues long. This chain's CDR3 is CASSWVTGGTYEQYF. The CDR3 DNA follows: TGTGCCAGCAGTTGGGTGACAGGTGGAACCTACGAGCAGTACTTC.

The V gene is TRBV12-5, the J gene TRBJ2-1; TRBD1 is a possible D gene (6 bases). The CDR3 is made up of 12 amino acids. CDR1 LGHNT and CDR2 FRNRAP come from the germline V gene. V lost 0 bases and J 9 bases, leaving 6 bases between the germline ends. CDR3 in DNA: TGTGCTAGTGGTTTGGTACAGGGTGAGCAGTTCTTC. Protein: CASGLVQGEQFF.

This rearrangement joins TRBV5-5 to TRBJ1-2, with 7 bases that match TRBD1. The germline CDR1 and CDR2 sequences are SGHKS and YYEKEE (reference sequence). This CDR3 is built from 15 residues. The V segment lost 2 bases and the J segment 5 bases; nucleotides outside the gene matches: 9. This CDR3 is CASSFGQDPGYGYTF. The CDR3 DNA is TGTGCCAGCAGCTTTGGACAGGATCCAGGGTATGGCTACACCTTC.

This clonotype came up many times. In DNA, the CDR3 is TGTGCCAGCAGTTTATCCGCCAAGGGGTCCTACGAGCAGTACTTC. Translated: CASSLSAKGSYEQYF. The chain uses TRBV12-3 or TRBV12-4 and TRBJ2-7; tentative D call: TRBD1 (5 bases). Trimming cost V 2 bases and J 1 base, with 12 bases left between them. The CDR3 sequence is 15 residues long.

A few counts support this clonotype. V usage is TRBV10-3 and J usage is TRBJ1-1; the D is unclear. The CDR3 loop spans 14 amino acids. CDR1 and CDR2 from the germline V gene are ENHRY and SYGVKD. V was shortened by 2 bases and J by 0 bases, with 7 bases between the two germline ends. The CDR3 here is CAISERSVNTEAFF. The CDR3 DNA sequence: TGTGCCATCAGTGAGAGGTCCGTGAACACTGAAGCTTTCTTT.

The J gene is TRBJ2-3, the V gene TRBV11-1; maybe TRBD1 (7 bases). This CDR3 has 15 residues. Germline V gene data show CDR1 as SGHAT and CDR2 as FQDESV (reference sequence). Trimming stripped 0 bases from V and 10 bases from J, with 17 bases between. CDR3 bases: TGTGCCAGCAGCTTAGCAGGAGGGGGCGGGACGGCGCAGTATTTT. Translating it yields CASSLAGGGGTAQYF.

V and J are TRBV3-1 and TRBJ2-2, with D uncertain. Per the germline V gene, CDR1 is LGHDT and CDR2 is YNNKEL (reference sequence). The CDR3 spans 15 residues. The V and J ends lost 4 bases and 6 bases respectively, with 15 bases between them. CDR3 DNA: TGTGCCAGCAGCCCACAAAGTGGACGTGCCGGGGAGCTGTTTTTT. Encoded protein: CASSPQSGRAGELFF.

CDR3 sequence (DNA): TGTGCCAGCTCATCACAACGTGGGGGCACCACAGATACGCAGTATTTT. Amino acids: CASSSQRGGTTDTQYF. The genes are TRBV18 and TRBJ2-3; TRBD1 is a possible D gene (6 bases). Trimming pared 5 bases from V and 2 bases from J, leaving 17 bases between. CDR1 and CDR2 (germline): KGHSH, LQKENI. This CDR3 is 16 amino acids long. Complete variable domain (other parts from reference TRBV18 and TRBJ2-3): NAGVMQNPRHLVRRRGQEARLRCSPMKGHSHVYWYRQLPEEGLKFMVYLQKENIIDESGMPKERFSAEFPKEGPSILRIQQVVRGDSAAYFCASSSQRGGTTDTQYFGPGTRLTVL.

There are a few counts of this clonotype. V and J are TRBV13 and TRBJ1-1; 7 bases align to TRBD1. The CDR3 loop spans 15 amino acids. Looked up from germline, CDR1 is PRHDT and CDR2 is FYEKMQ (reference sequence). J lost 3 bases, V lost 3 bases, and 7 bases had no gene match. The CDR3 nucleotides are TGTGCCAGCAGCTTGGGGGCAGGGGGTGACACTGAAGCTTTCTTT. Protein: CASSLGAGGDTEAFF.

This clonotype was seen many times. In nucleotides, the CDR3 is TGTGCCAGCAGTTTTCGTGGGAGGCCCCTCCAAGAGACCCAGTACTTC. Residues: CASSFRGRPLQETQYF. This rearrangement joins TRBV28 to TRBJ2-5; weak D call: TRBD2 (6 bases). The CDR3 runs to 16 residues. The germline CDR1 and CDR2 sequences are MDHEN and SYDVKM. Trimming removed 3 bases from V and 1 base from J, with 15 bases in between.

The chain employs TRBV4-3 and TRBJ1-2, with a tentative D call TRBD1 (5 bases). The germline CDR1 and CDR2 sequences are LGHNA and YSLEER. The V end was cut by 4 bases, the J end by 3 bases, with 15 bases between. The CDR3 spans 15 residues. CDR3 sequence (DNA): TGCGCCAGCAGCCCTGGCAGGGAGGATGACTATGGCTACACCTTC. Encoded protein: CASSPGREDDYGYTF.

This clonotype was counted many times. The genes are TRBV12-3 or TRBV12-4 and TRBJ2-2; D may be TRBD2 (5 bases). The CDR3 loop spans 16 amino acids. The germline V and J ends were trimmed by 7 bases and 5 bases, with 20 bases remaining between them. CDR3 bases: TGTGCCAGCACACTCGGGGTTGACGATCCGACCGGGGAGCTGTTTTTT. It translates to CASTLGVDDPTGELFF.

In its sample, this clonotype was seen many times. The chain couples TRBV5-1 to TRBJ2-7; 9 nucleotides agree with TRBD1. The CDR3 loop spans 15 amino acids. Germline-derived CDR1 and CDR2 are SGHRS and YFSETQ. Trimming took 0 bases from V and 6 from J; bases not matched to a gene: 7. CDR3 loop: CASSLVPGQGVEQYF. DNA of the CDR3: TGCGCCAGCAGCTTGGTCCCGGGACAGGGTGTCGAGCAGTACTTC.